Each of the 23 T cell receptor beta chains below was sequenced from the same sample in a study of cytomegalovirus exposure and HLA in healthy donors. A multiplex PCR was run with 60 Vbeta primers and 13 Jbeta primers. Sequenced by immunoSEQ multiplex PCR; TCRdb stores in-frame clones only, minus some. The data show 60,000 to 80,000 clones, and the top ten clones hold about 4.9%. Sequenced input: PBMCs. Receptors originate from a man in his forties in good health and CMV-seronegative.

The chain links TRBV7-2 to TRBJ1-5; D gene ambiguous. Trimming pared 2 bases from V and 8 bases from J, leaving 7 bases between. The germline V gene encodes CDR1 SGHTA and CDR2 FQGNSA. The CDR3 spans 12 residues. For the CDR3, the DNA is TGTGCCAGCAGCTTACCCTACGAGCCCCAGCATTTT. Translation gives CASSLPYEPQHF.

The chain carries TRBV11-2 and TRBJ1-3; D is possibly TRBD1 (5 bases). V was cut by 6 bases and J by 0 bases, with 12 bases left in between. Germline-derived CDR1 and CDR2 are SGHAT and FQNNGV. This CDR3 is 15 amino acids long. The CDR3 reads CASRPTGTSGNTIYF. The CDR3 DNA reads TGTGCCAGCAGACCTACAGGTACCTCTGGAAACACCATATATTTT.

The chain couples TRBV10-1 to TRBJ1-1, with TRBD1 matching over 7 bases. Unmatched junction bases numbered 4, after V lost 6 bases and J lost 0 bases. This CDR3 is 14 amino acids long. From germline, CDR1 is WNHNN and CDR2 SYGVQD (reference sequence). The CDR3 nucleotides are TGCGCCAGCAGCCTGGGACAGATGAACACTGAAGCTTTCTTT. Protein: CASSLGQMNTEAFF.

This chain links TRBV18 with TRBJ1-1, with D uncertain. This CDR3 is built from 13 residues. Germline assignment: CDR1 KGHSH and CDR2 LQKENI. Between the trimmed V and J ends, which lost 6 bases and 3 bases, there was a span of 11 bases. For the CDR3, the DNA is TGTGCCAGCTCCCGTACTGTGGACACTGAAGCTTTCTTT. Encoded protein: CASSRTVDTEAFF.

This sequence joins TRBV4-2 and TRBJ2-5; 7 nucleotides match TRBD2. The DNA matches TRBJ2-7 better at its end, which makes the J call doubtful. Germline values: CDR1 LGHNA, CDR2 YNFKEQ. CDR3 length equals 16 residues. The CDR3 loop reads CASSQDRLASGYEQYF. The CDR3, as DNA: TGTGCCAGCAGCCAAGATCGACTAGCATCGGGCTACGAGCAGTACTTC.

This chain joins TRBV6-6 and TRBJ2-7; 8 bases are shared with TRBD1. V lost 6 bases and J lost 4; bases outside the gene matches: 11. Germline V gives CDR1 MNHNY, CDR2 SVGAGI (reference sequence). The CDR3 consists of 15 residues. The CDR3 protein is CASRDREAGGYEQYF. The CDR3 region has the DNA TGTGCCAGCAGGGACAGGGAGGCGGGTGGGTACGAGCAGTACTTC.

The CDR3: CASSSAGYNEQFF. The CDR3 coding sequence is TGTGCCAGCAGTTCAGCAGGGTACAATGAGCAGTTCTTC. The chain has TRBV2 and TRBJ2-1; TRBD1 is a possible D gene (5 bases). Germline V gene lookup returns CDR1 SNHLY and CDR2 FYNNEI. There are 13 residues in the CDR3. Trimming cost V 5 bases and J 4 bases, with 9 bases left between them.

V is TRBV27 and J is TRBJ1-1; TRBD1 is a possible D gene (6 bases). Trimming stripped 0 bases from V and 3 bases from J, with 11 bases between. This CDR3 is 15 amino acids long. The germline gives CDR1 MNHEY, CDR2 SMNVEV (reference sequence). In DNA, the CDR3 is TGTGCCAGCAGTTTATCAGGGACAAGAGACACTGAAGCTTTCTTT. The encoded protein is CASSLSGTRDTEAFF.

The V gene is TRBV7-8, the J gene TRBJ2-7; D gene unclear. This CDR3 has 14 amino acids. Germline V gives CDR1 SGHVS, CDR2 FQNEAQ. Between the trimmed V and J ends, which lost 5 bases and 1 base, there was a span of 12 bases. The CDR3 protein is CASSPSLVSYEQYF. Here the CDR3 DNA reads TGTGCCAGCAGCCCCTCGTTAGTATCCTACGAGCAGTACTTC.

V gene TRBV11-2 combines with J gene TRBJ2-7; tentative D call: TRBD2 (6 bases). V was clipped by 5 bases and J by 3 bases, with 17 bases between them. CDR1 is SGHAT, CDR2 FQNNGV, per germline. This CDR3 region has 15 residues. CDR3 nucleotides: TGTGCCAGCAGCCAGCAACGGTGGCGGGACTACGAGCAGTACTTC. This codes for CASSQQRWRDYEQYF.

V usage is TRBV30 and J usage is TRBJ2-7; no clear D gene. CDR3 length: 12 amino acids. Trimming stripped 5 bases from V and 4 bases from J, with 12 bases between. Per the germline V gene, CDR1 is GTSNPN and CDR2 is SVGIG (reference sequence). CDR3 loop: CAWSKRLYEQYF. CDR3 DNA sequence: TGTGCCTGGTCCAAGAGACTTTACGAGCAGTACTTC.

The V call is TRBV19, the J call TRBJ1-1; 7 bases line up with TRBD1. Germline V gene lookup returns CDR1 LNHDA and CDR2 SQIVND (reference sequence). The V and J ends lost 5 bases and 5 bases, in that order; junction bases with no gene match: 14. The CDR3 sequence is 16 residues long. CDR3 region: CASSGLQGLVDTEAFF. The DNA of the CDR3 is TGTGCCAGTAGTGGGCTACAGGGGCTTGTGGATACTGAAGCTTTCTTT.

This chain uses TRBV10-3 with TRBJ1-1; D is ambiguous. The CDR3 has 15 residues. Germline V CDR1 and CDR2: ENHRY, SYGVKD. V was clipped by 2 bases and J by 3 bases, with 13 bases between them. The CDR3 DNA follows: TGTGCCATCAGTGAGACTCCTTCCCGAGACACTGAAGCTTTCTTT. Protein: CAISETPSRDTEAFF.

The chain combines TRBV7-2 with TRBJ1-1; 7 nucleotides match TRBD1. Per the germline V gene, CDR1 is SGHTA and CDR2 is FQGNSA. The CDR3 spans 15 residues. V was clipped by 4 bases and J by 0 bases; unmatched bases: 5. Here the CDR3 reads CASSSRQGMNTEAFF. The CDR3 DNA reads as TGTGCCAGCAGCTCCAGACAGGGCATGAACACTGAAGCTTTCTTT.

The chain couples TRBV5-1 to TRBJ2-2; the D gene is possibly TRBD2 (5 bases). The V gene's germline CDR1 is SGHRS and CDR2 YFSETQ. The CDR3 is made up of 15 amino acids. V shed 2 bases and J shed 7 bases, with 15 bases lying between them. Written as DNA, the CDR3 is TGCGCCAGCAGCTTATCCGGGGTTGGTGTCGGGGAGCTGTTTTTT. Its translation is CASSLSGVGVGELFF.

As regards this clone: At one boundary the junction diverges from the germline segment, which might be a read error. The rearrangement uses TRBV6-1 and TRBJ2-7; no definite D call. Germline V lookup: CDR1 MNHNS, CDR2 SASEGT. The CDR3 totals 11 residues. The CDR3: CASTISYERYF. CDR3 DNA sequence: TGTGCCAGCACAATTTCCTACGAGCGGTACTTC.

The rearrangement links TRBV28 to TRBJ2-5, with D perhaps matching TRBD1 (6 bases). CDR3 length equals 16 residues. Germline V gene data show CDR1 as MDHEN and CDR2 as SYDVKM. V lost 1 base and J lost 0, with 12 bases in between. The CDR3 spells CASSLSQGLYQETQYF. CDR3 in DNA: TGTGCCAGCAGTTTATCCCAGGGGTTATACCAAGAGACCCAGTACTTC.

The J gene is TRBJ2-3, the V gene TRBV4-1, with a weak D call TRBD2 (5 bases). Deletions cut 3 bases from V and 2 bases from J, with 9 bases between. Germline values: CDR1 MGHRA, CDR2 YSYEKL. The CDR3 loop spans 14 amino acids. CDR3 in amino acids: CASSHLRDTDTQYF. In DNA, the CDR3 is TGCGCCAGCAGCCATTTGAGGGACACAGATACGCAGTATTTT.

J is TRBJ2-5 and V is TRBV4-1; D not resolved. Germline V gene lookup returns CDR1 MGHRA and CDR2 YSYEKL. The CDR3 extends over 15 amino acids. With 0 bases removed from V and 0 bases from J, the gap between germline ends came to 8 bases. In nucleotides, the CDR3 is TGCGCCAGCAGCCAAGATCTAGTTTACCAAGAGACCCAGTACTTC. As protein: CASSQDLVYQETQYF.

The rearrangement uses TRBV6-1 and TRBJ1-2; the match to TRBD1 covers 7 bases. CDR1 is MNHNS and CDR2 is SASEGT in the germline V gene. There are 12 residues in the CDR3. Trimming at V came to 11 bases and at J to 2 bases, leaving 5 bases not matched to a gene. The CDR3 nucleotides are TGTGCCTTTAAGGACAGGAACTATGGCTACACCTTC. This codes for CAFKDRNYGYTF.

The rearrangement links TRBV5-6 to TRBJ2-5; D might be TRBD2 (5 bases). From germline, CDR1 is SGHDT and CDR2 YYEEEE. Trimming removed 7 bases from V and 5 bases from J, with 12 bases in between. There are 12 residues in the CDR3. CDR3 residues: CASRLSGETQYF. In nucleotides, the CDR3 is TGTGCCAGCCGCCTCTCGGGGGAGACCCAGTACTTC.

The chain has TRBV29-1 and TRBJ2-7; a weak D match, TRBD1 (5 bases). CDR3 length: 11 residues. V was clipped by 2 bases and J by 3 bases, with 5 bases between them. Germline assignment: CDR1 SQVTM and CDR2 ANQGSEA. The CDR3 reads CSVERGYEQYF. CDR3 in DNA: TGCAGCGTTGAAAGGGGCTACGAGCAGTACTTC.

This chain uses TRBV28 with TRBJ2-3, with TRBD1 identical over 8 bases. With 8 bases clipped from V and 5 bases from J, the junction kept 12 bases outside the gene matches. The CDR3 is made up of 15 amino acids. The germline CDR1 and CDR2 sequences are MDHEN and SYDVKM. CDR3 sequence: CASAPPQGAGDTQYF. The CDR3 bases are TGTGCCAGCGCCCCGCCGCAGGGGGCAGGAGATACGCAGTATTTT. The full variable domain, rest sourced from reference TRBV28 and TRBJ2-3, is DVKVTQSSRYLVKRTGEKVFLECVQDMDHENMFWYRQDPGLGLRLIYFSYDVKMKEKGDIPEGYSVSREKKERFSLILESASTNQTSMYLCASAPPQGAGDTQYFGPGTRLTVL.